This TCR beta chain was retrieved from a study of T cell responses to AZD1222 COVID-19 vaccine. Libraries were prepared by immunoSEQ multiplex PCR; TCRdb keeps only in-frame clonotypes and omits some of them. The sample contains 110,000 to 150,000 clones, more than 85% of which appear only once. The CDR3 sequence is 13 residues long. V lost 5 bases to trimming and J lost 7 bases, with 12 bases between them. Germline assignment: CDR1 SGHTA and CDR2 FQGNSA. This clonotype was sampled from an adult in good health. Sequences were derived from peripheral blood, sampled on day 0 of AZD1222 vaccination. The chain couples TRBV7-2 to TRBJ2-1; no clear D gene. The CDR3 protein is CASSELVRNEQFF. Here the CDR3 DNA reads TGTGCCAGCAGCGAGTTGGTTCGGAATGAGCAGTTCTTC.